The following is a T cell receptor (beta chain) sequence with its context. This clone was seen just once. The clone's antigen remains unknown. Qualities for individual bases were not recorded, and no much larger clone is one base off. From cysteine to phenylalanine, the CDR3 is 17 amino acids long. This entry keeps only the CDR3 DNA: 51 bases, framed from base 1. At the junction V is shortened by 3 bases and J by 4 bases, with 21 bases in between. The germline V gene encodes CDR1 SGDLS and CDR2 YYNGEE. The label giving this sample's time point can be read as: cycle 4 day 1 (C4D1), after less than 7 weeks of nivolumab. Every trial patient had relapsed following autologous stem cell transplantation, and prior brentuximab vedotin exposure was what differed among cohorts A, B and C. CD8+ T cells were purified from thawed PBMCs by magnetic negative selection with a Miltenyi CD8+ T cell isolation kit. A total of around 59 patients with relapsed/refractory classical Hodgkin lymphoma made up the trial cohort, and each patient's best overall response was complete response, partial response or progressive disease. Trial patients were treated with single-agent nivolumab in the multi-cohort phase II CheckMate 205 trial. An independent review committee assessed best overall response by applying the 2007 International Working Group response criteria. Trial PBMCs were collected immediately before nivolumab initiation (C1D1) and during therapy at cycle 2 day 1 and cycle 4 day 1. Peripheral blood was collected in 8 mL Vacutainer Cell Preparation Tubes, from which PBMCs were isolated by centrifugation and then cryopreserved. Purified CD4+ and CD8+ fractions were prepared only for cases where an additional PBMC sample was available. Magnetically labelled cells were depleted on LS columns in a quadroMACS separator, and the flow-through was collected as the purified fraction.

The Qiagen DNeasy kit was used to extract genomic DNA both from unsorted PBMCs and from the negatively selected CD4+ and CD8+ fractions. Using primers that anneal to V and J segments, immunoSEQ multiplex PCR amplified the TCR beta CDR3 regions. A synthetic immune receptor repertoire was used to minimize amplification bias, and any residual bias was removed computationally once sequencing was done. As for how the authors treated the data: Repertoire diversity was quantified as the Shannon entropy index using custom Python scripts. Unsorted, CD4+ and CD8+ repertoires were analyzed separately, except for combined analyses in which CD4+ and CD8+ sequences were merged in silico. A clone counted as expanded when the clone's frequency after treatment rose at least 2-fold relative to C1D1, and clones undetected at baseline were given a pseudocount of 0.5. Clones with 0 or 1 copy at C1D1 were defined as singleton clones, while clones with 2 or more copies were defined as non-singleton clones. Clones expanded in unsorted samples were annotated as CD4+, CD8+ or unknown by matching protein sequences in sorted samples from the same patient. Diversity changes from C1D1 to C4D1 were tested in paired samples using Wilcoxon tests. TCRdb provides this immuneACCESS table in a form limited to in-frame rearrangements. Some clones are lacking; in checked studies, under half of them reflect an unresolved V gene, and why the rest are absent is not known. That table furnishes V, J and clone size, whereas the DNA furnished D and trimming. For this sample there are about 2,900 clones; around 74% appear just once. The top ten clonotypes cover around 22% of the sample.

This sample was included in a study of PD-1 blockade in classical Hodgkin lymphoma (dated by TCRdb to about 2020). Regarding the study in general: Nivolumab dosing was 3 mg/kg intravenously every 2 weeks, continuing until either disease progression or unacceptable toxicity. The study used TCR beta sequencing and CyTOF to define a peripheral blood immune signature of response to PD-1 blockade in classical Hodgkin lymphoma. The paper as a whole reports these results and caveats: The study was restricted to a single clinical trial cohort, and the causes of repertoire differences, possibly disease activity or prior therapy, were left undefined. Patients starting nivolumab less than 1 year after ASCT had lower diversity and were excluded from later analyses to avoid confounding by immune reconstitution. Baseline TCR diversity was reported to be lower in newly diagnosed patients than in healthy donors, and even lower in relapsed/refractory patients. Baseline diversity similar to that of newly diagnosed patients was observed in trial patients achieving complete response, whereas significantly lower diversity was observed in partial responders and progressors. CD4+ but not CD8+ TCR diversity rose significantly by C4D1 (p=0.0027 vs p=0.16), most apparent in complete responders (p=0.02).

This sequence originates from a human donor with classical Hodgkin lymphoma. The chain links TRBV9 with TRBJ2-3; TRBD2 is a possible D gene, resting on 6 matching bases. Sequenced here: CD8+ T cells from blood, sampled before the fourth cycle of nivolumab. The bases read TGTGCCAGCAGCGCCACGGGACTTTCGGCAAGCGCAGATACGCAGTATTTT. This translates into CASSATGLSASADTQYF.